Following are 24 T cell receptor beta chains from one sample sequenced in a study of blood T cells in healthy people across ages. The second PCR ran about 7 to 12 cycles with a sample-barcoded 5' primer and J-beta primers. TCRdb re-derived calls from the 5' RACE reads in MiXCR, one entry per CDR3 protein. The profile covers roughly 830,000 distinct CDR3 sequences, with about 62% appearing a single time and 28% taken by the ten largest. Material for sequencing was blood. Receptor source: a man aged 30 to 45 in good health.

The chain is built from TRBV29-1 and TRBJ2-1; 10 nucleotides match TRBD1. CDR1 and CDR2 from the germline V gene are SQVTM and ANQGSEA. This CDR3 is built from 13 residues. Losses at the gene ends were 5 bases for V and 4 bases for J; bases not matched to a gene: 2. The CDR3 bases are TGCAGCGTTTGGGACAGGGGTTACAATGAGCAGTTCTTC. Its protein is CSVWDRGYNEQFF.

This clonotype was detected a few times. The chain uses TRBV10-3 and TRBJ1-4; D gene unclear. Germline CDR1 reads ENHRY; CDR2 reads SYGVKD. V lost 4 bases and J 5 bases, leaving 8 bases between the germline ends. CDR3 length equals 13 residues. CDR3 protein: CAISGGVNEKLFF. CDR3 in DNA: TGTGCCATCAGTGGTGGCGTGAATGAAAAACTGTTTTTT.

The rearrangement joins TRBV9 to TRBJ1-1; the D is unclear. Trimming removed 0 bases from V and 1 base from J, with 10 bases in between. The CDR3 length is 15 residues. CDR1 and CDR2 from the germline V gene are SGDLS and YYNGEE. DNA of the CDR3: TGTGCCAGCAGCGTAGGGGTAGGGTCGAACACTGAAGCTTTCTTT. Translating gives CASSVGVGSNTEAFF.

Concerning this clonotype itself: One end of the junction does not line up with germline, which may come from a read error. The rearrangement links TRBV20-1 to TRBJ1-5; D possibly corresponds to TRBD1 (6 bases). Per the germline V gene, CDR1 is DFQATT and CDR2 is SNEGSKA (reference sequence). This CDR3 contains 13 residues. The CDR3 bases are TGCGGTGCTCCGGACAGACACAAGCAGCCCCAGCATTTT. It specifies CGAPDRHKQPQHF.

With regard to this clonotype: An end of the junction differs from the germline gene, which may be a read error. This sequence joins TRBV29-1 and TRBJ2-5, with 11 bases fitting TRBD2. The CDR3 sequence is 20 residues long. CDR1 is SQVTM and CDR2 is ANQGSEA in the germline V gene. CDR3 in DNA: TGCAGCGTTGAAGATTGGGCTAGCGGGGGGAAGGTATCGAGAAAAGAGACCCGGTACTTC. The encoded protein is CSVEDWASGGKVSRKETRYF.

This clonotype was seen a handful of times. The gene calls are TRBV7-2 and TRBJ2-5; a weak D match, TRBD2 (6 bases). Germline loops: CDR1 SGHTA, CDR2 FQGNSA. There are 16 residues in the CDR3. V gave up 3 bases and J gave up 2 bases, with 16 bases separating them. DNA for the CDR3: TGTGCCAGCAGCTTCCGGCCAGCGGGTAATCAAGAGACCCAGTACTTC. Translated, it gives CASSFRPAGNQETQYF.

This clonotype appeared a single time. This chain joins TRBV7-2 and TRBJ1-5; 7 bases are shared with TRBD1. The CDR3 extends over 16 amino acids. The V and J ends lost 2 bases and 4 bases, in that order; junction bases with no gene match: 8. Germline V gene sequence: CDR1 SGHTA, CDR2 FQGNSA. The CDR3 region is CASSLSTGFVNQPQHF. CDR3 bases: TGTGCCAGCAGCTTATCGACAGGGTTCGTGAATCAGCCCCAGCATTTT.

The rearrangement joins TRBV27 to TRBJ1-1, with 7 bases lining up with TRBD1. Germline loops: CDR1 MNHEY, CDR2 SMNVEV (reference sequence). V lost 5 bases and J lost 1; bases outside the gene matches: 16. CDR3 size: 18 residues. The CDR3 protein is CASSLGSGQLFGNTEAFF. CDR3 DNA: TGTGCCAGCAGTCTGGGGTCGGGACAGCTTTTTGGGAACACTGAAGCTTTCTTT.

The chain employs TRBV14 and TRBJ1-1, with 8 nucleotides matching TRBD1. This CDR3 spans 15 amino acids. In germline, CDR1 is SGHDN, CDR2 FVKESK. Trimming took 4 bases from V and 5 from J; bases not matched to a gene: 9. CDR3 bases: TGTGCCAGCAGCCGAGACAGGGGAGGTTGGACTGAAGCTTTCTTT. This translates into CASSRDRGGWTEAFF.

This clonotype was recorded once. A single base separates this from a much larger clone, so it may be a read error. The V gene is TRBV4-3, the J gene TRBJ2-4; 7 nucleotides agree with TRBD1. The CDR3 has 15 residues. The V gene's germline CDR1 is LGHNA and CDR2 YSLEER. The ends lost 1 base at V and 13 bases at J; junction bases unmatched: 13. Written as DNA, the CDR3 is TGCGCCAGCAGCCAAGGGGACAGCTACAACAATGAGCAGTACTTC. Amino acids: CASSQGDSYNNEQYF.

This chain uses TRBV28 with TRBJ2-3; D might be TRBD2 (5 bases). The CDR3 has 13 amino acids. The germline V gene has CDR1 MDHEN and CDR2 SYDVKM. Trimming stripped 2 bases from V and 11 bases from J, with 14 bases between. The CDR3 spells CASSLQLFGGQYF. CDR3 sequence (DNA): TGTGCCAGCAGTTTACAGCTTTTCGGAGGGCAGTATTTT.

This clonotype was seen more than once but under ten times. V is TRBV27 and J is TRBJ2-1; D is uncertain. With 3 bases removed from V and 8 bases from J, the gap between germline ends came to 11 bases. Germline-derived CDR1 and CDR2 are MNHEY and SMNVEV (reference sequence). The CDR3 contains 13 residues. The CDR3 region has the DNA TGTGCCAGCAGTTTTTCTCGGCGCGATGAGCAGTTCTTC. It yields the protein CASSFSRRDEQFF.

The rearrangement links TRBV28 to TRBJ2-3; TRBD2 aligns across 8 bases. The germline V gene encodes CDR1 MDHEN and CDR2 SYDVKM. The CDR3 covers 15 residues. The ends lost 4 bases at V and 10 bases at J; junction bases unmatched: 13. The CDR3 region is CASSSRAGGGGPQYF. In DNA form, the CDR3 reads TGTGCCAGCAGTTCGAGGGCGGGGGGCGGAGGTCCGCAGTATTTT.

This clonotype was found once. The chain links TRBV29-1 to TRBJ2-2; D ambiguous. The V end was cut by 4 bases, the J end by 6 bases, with 9 bases between. This CDR3 has 12 residues. CDR1 and CDR2 from the germline V gene are SQVTM and ANQGSEA. The CDR3 spells CSVGELAGELFF. CDR3 DNA sequence: TGCAGCGTTGGAGAGTTAGCCGGGGAGCTGTTTTTT.

This clonotype was recorded a few times. The gene calls are TRBV12-3 or TRBV12-4 and TRBJ2-1, with 8 bases identical to TRBD2. Unmatched junction bases numbered 11, after V lost 7 bases and J lost 6 bases. The CDR3 totals 15 residues. The CDR3: CASIPYSGAVNEQFF. The CDR3 nucleotides read TGTGCCAGCATCCCTTATAGCGGGGCGGTCAATGAGCAGTTCTTC.

This rearrangement joins TRBV7-9 to TRBJ1-4; no clear D. CDR1 and CDR2 (germline): SEHNR, FQNEAQ (reference sequence). CDR3 length: 15 residues. V was cut by 5 bases and J by 7 bases, with 17 bases left in between. The CDR3 DNA is TGTGCCAGCAGCCACTGGGCAGAAGGAGGTGAAAAACTGTTTTTT. It encodes CASSHWAEGGEKLFF.

J is TRBJ2-2 and V is TRBV29-1, with 8 nucleotides matching TRBD1. CDR1 and CDR2 from the germline V gene are SQVTM and ANQGSEA. V gave up 7 bases and J gave up 1 base; unmatched junction bases: 2. The CDR3 is made up of 13 amino acids. This CDR3 reads CSGDRGNTGELFF. The CDR3 DNA is TGCAGCGGAGACAGGGGGAACACCGGGGAGCTGTTTTTT.

The chain carries TRBV29-1 and TRBJ1-5, with a tentative D call TRBD1 (5 bases). CDR1 and CDR2 (germline): SQVTM, ANQGSEA. V lost 4 bases to trimming and J lost 5 bases, with 18 bases between them. The CDR3 extends over 15 amino acids. The CDR3 is CSVGEGLLGDQPQHF. CDR3 sequence (DNA): TGCAGCGTTGGGGAGGGGCTGTTAGGGGATCAGCCCCAGCATTTT.

The chain is built from TRBV21-1 and TRBJ1-2; the table's D gene call, TRBD1, was not cross checked with the DNA. TRBV21-1 is noted as a pseudogene. This CDR3 contains 16 residues. The CDR3 is CASKGTRSKSRYGYTF. The CDR3, as DNA: TGTGCCAGCAAGGGGACACGGAGCAAATCCCGCTATGGCTACACCTTC.

CDR3 sequence (DNA): TGCAGTGCGATCCTCCGACTAGCGGGGTCTGACACCGGGGAGCTGTTTTTT. It is translated as CSAILRLAGSDTGELFF. The chain recombines TRBV20-1 with TRBJ2-2; TRBD2 matches at 11 bases. The CDR3 is 17 amino acids. The germline V gene encodes CDR1 DFQATT and CDR2 SNEGSKA (reference sequence). Germline trimming cut 6 bases from V and 3 bases from J; bases unmatched to any gene: 12.

This sequence joins TRBV28 and TRBJ2-1, with no clear D. V lost 6 bases to trimming and J lost 6 bases, with 12 bases between them. This CDR3 is 13 amino acids long. The germline V gene has CDR1 MDHEN and CDR2 SYDVKM. The CDR3 coding sequence is TGTGCCAGCAGCCTGACAATGTCCAATGAGCAGTTCTTC. It is translated as CASSLTMSNEQFF.

The chain links TRBV9 to TRBJ2-3, with no clear D. The CDR3 extends over 15 amino acids. CDR1 and CDR2 (germline): SGDLS, YYNGEE. Deletions cut 0 bases from V and 2 bases from J, with 10 bases between. Here the CDR3 reads CASSVEGMITDTQYF. The CDR3 DNA follows: TGTGCCAGCAGCGTAGAGGGCATGATCACAGATACGCAGTATTTT.

This clonotype was counted a few times. Sequence at one end of the junction differs from germline and may be a read error. The CDR3 DNA sequence: TGTGCCAGCAGTTACTCGATGGGCGGGGGATCCTCCGAGCAGTACTTC. This codes for CASSYSMGGGSSEQYF. The rearrangement uses TRBV6-2 or TRBV6-3 and TRBJ2-7; 7 bases line up with TRBD2. This CDR3 region has 16 residues. Germline V gene lookup returns CDR1 MNHEY and CDR2 SVGEGT.

This clonotype was observed a few times. The V gene is TRBV6-1, the J gene TRBJ1-2; D perhaps matches TRBD1 (5 bases). The CDR3 has 14 amino acids. Trimming removed 3 bases from V and 6 bases from J, with 14 bases in between. CDR1 is MNHNS, CDR2 SASEGT, per germline. CDR3 coding DNA: TGTGCCAGCAGTGATGGGCAGGGCAGGAATGGCTACACCTTC. It yields the protein CASSDGQGRNGYTF.